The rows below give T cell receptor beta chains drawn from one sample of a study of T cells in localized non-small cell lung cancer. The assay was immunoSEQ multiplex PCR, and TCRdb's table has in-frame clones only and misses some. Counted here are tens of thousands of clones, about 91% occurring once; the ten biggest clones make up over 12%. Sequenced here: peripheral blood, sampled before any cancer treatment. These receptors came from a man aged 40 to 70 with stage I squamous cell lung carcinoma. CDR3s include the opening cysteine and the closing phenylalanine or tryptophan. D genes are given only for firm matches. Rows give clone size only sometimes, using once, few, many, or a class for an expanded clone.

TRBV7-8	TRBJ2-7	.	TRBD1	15	CASSLLDRGTYEQYF	TGTGCCAGCAGCTTACTGGACAGGGGAACCTATGAGCAGTACTTC
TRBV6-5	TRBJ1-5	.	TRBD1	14	CASSPDRRNQPQHF	TGTGCCAGCAGCCCGGACAGGCGAAATCAGCCCCAGCATTTT
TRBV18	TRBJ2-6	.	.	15	CASSPGARGANVLTF	TGTGCCAGCTCACCGGGGGCCAGGGGGGCCAACGTCCTGACTTTC
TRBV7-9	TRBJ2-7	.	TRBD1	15	CASSARDRRSYEQYF	TGTGCCAGCAGCGCCCGGGACAGGAGATCCTACGAGCAGTACTTC
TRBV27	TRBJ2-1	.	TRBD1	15	CASRIRDRGGNEQFF	TGTGCCAGCCGGATTCGGGACAGGGGGGGGAATGAGCAGTTCTTC
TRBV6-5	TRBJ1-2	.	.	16	CASSYSRGVQGDGYTF	TGTGCCAGCAGTTACTCGAGGGGGGTACAGGGCGATGGCTACACCTTC
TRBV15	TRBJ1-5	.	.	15	CATSRAGSQEGPQHF	TGTGCCACCAGCAGAGCGGGTTCTCAAGAAGGGCCCCAGCATTTT
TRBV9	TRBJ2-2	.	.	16	CASSVDVSSNTGELFF	TGTGCCAGCAGCGTAGATGTTAGCTCGAACACCGGGGAGCTGTTTTTT
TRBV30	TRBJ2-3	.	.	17	CAWSTFKGNGGTDTQYF	TGTGCCTGGAGCACGTTTAAGGGAAACGGGGGCACAGATACGCAGTATTTT
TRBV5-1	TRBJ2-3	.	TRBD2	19	CASQTGTGGSLEGTDTQYF	TGCGCCAGCCAAACGGGGACGGGGGGATCTTTAGAAGGCACAGATACGCAGTATTTT
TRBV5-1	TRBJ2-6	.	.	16	CASSLDPGTGANVLTF	TGCGCCAGCAGCTTGGATCCAGGGACTGGGGCCAACGTCCTGACTTTC
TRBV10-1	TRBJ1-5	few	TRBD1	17	CASSRDRGLSGNQPQHF	TGCGCCAGCAGTCGGGACAGGGGGCTAAGCGGCAATCAGCCCCAGCATTTT
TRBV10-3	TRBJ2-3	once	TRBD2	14	CATETSGGTDTQYF	TGTGCCACCGAGACTAGCGGGGGCACAGATACGCAGTATTTT
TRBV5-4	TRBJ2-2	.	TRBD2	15	CASSLGLARTGELFF	TGTGCCAGCAGCTTGGGACTAGCTCGGACCGGGGAGCTGTTTTTT
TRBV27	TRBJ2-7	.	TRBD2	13	CASSLGGVYEQYF	TGTGCCAGCAGTTTAGGGGGGGTGTACGAGCAGTACTTC
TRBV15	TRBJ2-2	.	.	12	CATSKVSGELFF	TGTGCCACCAGCAAGGTCTCCGGGGAGCTGTTTTTT
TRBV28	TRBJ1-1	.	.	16	CASIKPLQGWNTEAFF	TGTGCCAGCATCAAACCTTTACAGGGATGGAACACTGAAGCTTTCTTT
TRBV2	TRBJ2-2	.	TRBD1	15	CASNKQGASTGELFF	TGTGCCAGCAACAAACAGGGGGCGAGCACCGGGGAGCTGTTTTTT
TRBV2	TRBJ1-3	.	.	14	CASNPRASGNTIYF	TGTGCCAGCAACCCTAGGGCGTCTGGAAACACCATATATTTT
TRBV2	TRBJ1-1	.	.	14	CASSERTVGTEAFF	TGTGCCAGCAGTGAGCGGACAGTGGGGACTGAAGCTTTCTTT
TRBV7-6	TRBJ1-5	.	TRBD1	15	CASSLGPGGNQPQHF	TGTGCCAGCAGCTTAGGGCCAGGGGGAAATCAGCCCCAGCATTTT
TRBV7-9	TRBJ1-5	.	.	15	CASSPLRDNNQPQHF	TGTGCCAGCAGCCCCCTCCGGGACAACAATCAGCCCCAGCATTTT
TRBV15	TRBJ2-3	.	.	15	CATSRVGGSPDTQYF	TGTGCCACCAGCAGAGTAGGGGGGTCTCCAGATACGCAGTATTTT
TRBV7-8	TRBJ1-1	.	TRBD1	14	CASRGTGIDTEAFF	TGTGCCAGCAGGGGGACAGGGATCGACACTGAAGCTTTCTTT
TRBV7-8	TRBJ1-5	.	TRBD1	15	CASSVGQGANQPQHF	TGTGCCAGCAGCGTAGGACAGGGTGCAAATCAGCCCCAGCATTTT
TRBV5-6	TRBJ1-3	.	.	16	CASSFLTSNSGNTIYF	TGTGCCAGCAGCTTTCTAACATCCAACTCTGGAAACACCATATATTTT
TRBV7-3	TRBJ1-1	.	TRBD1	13	CASSVSQGGEAFF	TGTGCCAGCAGCGTATCACAGGGGGGCGAAGCTTTCTTT
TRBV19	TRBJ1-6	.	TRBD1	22	CASSIVTGVRRTGSLTSSPLHF	TGTGCCAGTAGCATAGTTACGGGGGTTCGGCGGACAGGGAGTCTAACGAGTTCACCCCTCCACTTT